A selection of T cell receptor beta chains follows, all from one sample in a study of T cells in localized non-small cell lung cancer. Produced via immunoSEQ multiplex PCR; TCRdb's table is partial and in-frame only. The data contain some 130,000 clones, more than 80% of them singletons. Here the sequenced sample was peripheral blood, taken before any cancer treatment. Receptors were obtained from a female donor aged 60 or older with stage I lung adenocarcinoma. CDR3s include the opening cysteine and the closing phenylalanine or tryptophan.

CDR3 length,V gene,J gene,CDR3 protein
13,TRBV10-2,TRBJ1-3,CATGTVGANTIYF
14,TRBV30,TRBJ1-5,CAWTRGRGNQPQHF
16,TRBV15,TRBJ1-1,CATTQRTGVGNTEAFF
13,TRBV10-2,TRBJ2-3,CASSAGTTDTQYF
11,TRBV20-1,TRBJ2-5,CSANRGKTQYF
16,TRBV14,TRBJ2-1,CASSLSSLGANNEQFF
15,TRBV4-2,TRBJ1-1,CASSQGGASNTEAFF
15,TRBV7-6,TRBJ2-2,CASSPVSSNTGELFF
15,TRBV19,TRBJ2-5,CASRMTSGLWETQYF
17,TRBV28,TRBJ1-5,CASNPFGGVRSNQPQHF
17,TRBV7-3,TRBJ2-3,CASSPGAGLAGTDTQYF
14,TRBV5-1,TRBJ1-1,CASSSAGFGTEAFF
15,TRBV18,TRBJ2-2,CASALGLANTGELFF
15,TRBV11-2,TRBJ2-2,CASRGVGPNTGELFF
15,TRBV4-1,TRBJ1-5,CASSQGRGNNQPQHF
14,TRBV7-6,TRBJ1-1,CASSAYRGNTEAFF
15,TRBV7-2,TRBJ1-5,CASSLSRSLNQPQHF
14,TRBV9,TRBJ2-1,CASSEGGSRGEQFF
13,TRBV28,TRBJ2-3,CASSLLGLGTQYF
16,TRBV29-1,TRBJ1-4,CSVTTVPGQGSEKLFF